This T cell receptor beta chain was obtained from a study of T and B cells in COVID-19 patients. Study in general: Blood was sampled from COVID-19 patients who were either actively infected or recovered. Critical illness requiring mechanical ventilation or extracorporeal membrane oxygenation affected 12 of 20 active-infection patients. Study results and caveats: Highly clonal in active COVID-19, TRB repertoires exceeded healthy-donor diversity and richness at recovery. There were 2,000 to 3,000 TCR clusters exclusive to the recovered cohort, 31 with low generation probability.

TRB was amplified from about 250-500 ng of blood genomic DNA. This clonotype was recorded at least ten times. Its antigen is not known. BIOMED2 TRB-A/B primer pools were used in multiplex TRB PCR. Each CDR3 protein gets one entry after TCRdb re-called the multiplex PCR reads with MiXCR. The sample consists of tens of thousands of distinct CDR3 sequences, around 30% of them appearing once. The CDR3 sequence is 14 residues long. The V and J ends lost 7 bases and 5 bases respectively, with 14 bases between them. The germline gives CDR1 MNHEY, CDR2 SMNVEV (reference sequence). This chain links TRBV27 with TRBJ1-4; tentatively, D is TRBD1 (6 bases). Sequenced sample: blood. The sequence derives from a human donor who had recovered from COVID-19. In nucleotides, the CDR3 is TGTGCCAGCACCAAGCAGGGGAGGAATGAAAAACTGTTTTTT. This codes for CASTKQGRNEKLFF.